A selection of T cell receptor beta chains follows, all from one sample in a study of T cell responses to AZD1222 COVID-19 vaccine. The assay was immunoSEQ multiplex PCR, and TCRdb's table has in-frame clones only and misses some. Of some 200,000 clones listed, about 94% were seen once; the top ten hold approximately 1.5%. The sample was peripheral blood, taken 28 days after the second dose of the MenACWY control vaccine. The source is an adult who received the MenACWY meningococcal vaccine as a control. The CDR3 runs from the conserved cysteine through the conserved F or W. A D gene is named only where the DNA matches it firmly. For some rows the clone size is stated as once, few or many, or as a class when expanded; others skip it.

v_gene: TRBV10-3; j_gene: TRBJ2-7; d_gene: .; abundance: .; CDR3aa: CAISESIAGLREQYF; CDR3nt: TGTGCCATCAGTGAGTCGATCGCAGGGTTGCGCGAGCAGTACTTC
v_gene: TRBV28; j_gene: TRBJ1-2; d_gene: .; abundance: .; CDR3aa: CASSQVPAYGYTF; CDR3nt: TGTGCCAGTTCTCAGGTTCCCGCCTATGGCTACACCTTC
v_gene: TRBV19; j_gene: TRBJ2-1; d_gene: TRBD2; abundance: .; CDR3aa: CASSIDLAGSYNEQFF; CDR3nt: TGTGCCAGTAGTATAGACCTAGCGGGCTCCTACAATGAGCAGTTCTTC
v_gene: TRBV15; j_gene: TRBJ1-5; d_gene: TRBD1; abundance: .; CDR3aa: CATSRDSGTANQPQHF; CDR3nt: TGTGCCACCAGCAGAGATAGCGGGACAGCTAATCAGCCCCAGCATTTT
v_gene: TRBV5-4; j_gene: TRBJ1-2; d_gene: .; abundance: .; CDR3aa: CASPPSGRNYGYTF; CDR3nt: TGTGCCAGCCCCCCAAGCGGAAGGAACTATGGCTACACCTTC
v_gene: TRBV5-6; j_gene: TRBJ2-1; d_gene: TRBD2; abundance: .; CDR3aa: CASSTGLAGARRTNEQFF; CDR3nt: TGTGCCAGCAGCACAGGACTAGCGGGGGCTCGCCGAACCAATGAGCAGTTCTTC
v_gene: TRBV14; j_gene: TRBJ1-2; d_gene: .; abundance: .; CDR3aa: CASSGLRTDYGYTF; CDR3nt: TGTGCCAGCAGCGGTTTGAGGACAGACTATGGCTACACCTTC
v_gene: TRBV25-1; j_gene: TRBJ2-7; d_gene: .; abundance: .; CDR3aa: CASSDVGSYEQYF; CDR3nt: TGTGCCAGCAGTGATGTGGGCTCCTACGAGCAGTACTTC
v_gene: TRBV25-1; j_gene: TRBJ2-1; d_gene: .; abundance: .; CDR3aa: CASSEDGIMGNEQFF; CDR3nt: TGTGCCAGCAGTGAGGACGGTATAATGGGCAATGAGCAGTTCTTC
v_gene: TRBV4-2; j_gene: TRBJ1-1; d_gene: .; abundance: .; CDR3aa: CASSPLTANTEAFF; CDR3nt: TGTGCCAGCAGCCCCCTGACAGCGAACACTGAAGCTTTCTTT
v_gene: TRBV7-2; j_gene: TRBJ2-1; d_gene: .; abundance: .; CDR3aa: CASSLALGGFNEQFF; CDR3nt: TGTGCCAGCAGCTTAGCTCTTGGGGGATTCAATGAGCAGTTCTTC
v_gene: TRBV9; j_gene: TRBJ1-5; d_gene: .; abundance: .; CDR3aa: CASSQNSNQPQHF; CDR3nt: TGTGCCAGCAGCCAAAATAGCAATCAGCCCCAGCATTTT
v_gene: TRBV11-2; j_gene: TRBJ2-2; d_gene: .; abundance: once; CDR3aa: CASSLGLSSTGELFF; CDR3nt: TGTGCCAGCAGCCTCGGACTAAGTAGCACCGGGGAGCTGTTTTTT
v_gene: TRBV19; j_gene: TRBJ1-5; d_gene: .; abundance: .; CDR3aa: CASSTGRGNQPQHF; CDR3nt: TGTGCCAGTAGTACGGGTAGGGGCAATCAGCCCCAGCATTTT
v_gene: TRBV18; j_gene: TRBJ1-4; d_gene: .; abundance: once; CDR3aa: CASSPRSATNEKLFF; CDR3nt: TGTGCCAGCTCACCAAGGTCTGCAACTAATGAAAAACTGTTTTTT
v_gene: TRBV6-5; j_gene: TRBJ2-4; d_gene: .; abundance: .; CDR3aa: CATKSGTIAKNIQYF; CDR3nt: TGTGCCACCAAGTCCGGCACGATAGCCAAAAACATTCAGTACTTC
v_gene: TRBV28; j_gene: TRBJ2-7; d_gene: TRBD2; abundance: .; CDR3aa: CASKGGQVAAVQYF; CDR3nt: TGTGCCAGCAAGGGAGGGCAAGTGGCTGCCGTCCAGTACTTC
v_gene: TRBV18; j_gene: TRBJ2-5; d_gene: .; abundance: .; CDR3aa: CASSPRGGGGETQYF; CDR3nt: TGTGCCAGCTCACCTCGGGGAGGAGGGGGAGAGACCCAGTACTTC
v_gene: TRBV5-4; j_gene: TRBJ1-1; d_gene: .; abundance: once; CDR3aa: CASSLAGRETEAFF; CDR3nt: TGTGCCAGCAGCTTGGCCGGCAGGGAGACTGAAGCTTTCTTT
v_gene: TRBV19; j_gene: TRBJ1-4; d_gene: .; abundance: .; CDR3aa: CASSPSARWEKLFF; CDR3nt: TGTGCCAGTAGCCCTTCAGCTAGGTGGGAAAAACTGTTTTTT
v_gene: TRBV6-6; j_gene: TRBJ2-2; d_gene: TRBD2; abundance: .; CDR3aa: CASRDTSGRLRELFF; CDR3nt: TGTGCCAGCAGGGATACTAGCGGGAGGTTGCGGGAGCTGTTTTTT
v_gene: TRBV13; j_gene: TRBJ2-2; d_gene: .; abundance: .; CDR3aa: CASTLTGELFF; CDR3nt: TGTGCCAGCACCCTTACCGGGGAGCTGTTTTTT
v_gene: TRBV6-5; j_gene: TRBJ2-1; d_gene: .; abundance: .; CDR3aa: CAAKGGYNEQFF; CDR3nt: TGTGCCGCAAAGGGGGGATACAATGAGCAGTTCTTC
v_gene: TRBV9; j_gene: TRBJ1-1; d_gene: .; abundance: .; CDR3aa: CASSVAGMNTEAFF; CDR3nt: TGTGCCAGCAGCGTTGCAGGGATGAACACTGAAGCTTTCTTT
v_gene: TRBV30; j_gene: TRBJ2-7; d_gene: .; abundance: .; CDR3aa: CAWSRLVLGEQYF; CDR3nt: TGTGCCTGGTCACGTCTAGTGTTAGGCGAGCAGTACTTC
v_gene: TRBV29-1; j_gene: TRBJ2-3; d_gene: .; abundance: .; CDR3aa: CSVSFGADTQYF; CDR3nt: TGCAGCGTGTCCTTTGGGGCAGATACGCAGTATTTT
v_gene: TRBV3-1/TRBV3-2; j_gene: TRBJ1-1; d_gene: TRBD1; abundance: once; CDR3aa: CASSQPDREAEAFF; CDR3nt: TGTGCCAGCAGCCAGCCGGACAGGGAGGCTGAAGCTTTCTTT
v_gene: TRBV19; j_gene: TRBJ1-2; d_gene: .; abundance: .; CDR3aa: CASRAQFGGRVYGYTF; CDR3nt: TGTGCCAGTAGGGCCCAATTCGGGGGGCGCGTCTATGGCTACACCTTC
v_gene: TRBV28; j_gene: TRBJ2-6; d_gene: .; abundance: .; CDR3aa: CASTGADTSGANVLTF; CDR3nt: TGTGCCAGCACCGGGGCAGATACCTCTGGGGCCAACGTCCTGACTTTC
v_gene: TRBV12-3/TRBV12-4; j_gene: TRBJ1-4; d_gene: .; abundance: .; CDR3aa: CATREEANEKLFF; CDR3nt: TGTGCCACCAGGGAAGAGGCTAATGAAAAACTGTTTTTT
v_gene: TRBV24-1; j_gene: TRBJ2-2; d_gene: .; abundance: .; CDR3aa: CATKVALTNTGELFF; CDR3nt: TGTGCCACCAAGGTCGCTTTGACAAACACCGGGGAGCTGTTTTTT
v_gene: TRBV19; j_gene: TRBJ1-4; d_gene: .; abundance: .; CDR3aa: CASGFRGEEKLFF; CDR3nt: TGTGCCAGTGGGTTTAGAGGAGAGGAAAAACTGTTTTTT
v_gene: TRBV11-3; j_gene: TRBJ2-1; d_gene: .; abundance: .; CDR3aa: CASSRRGAYNEQFF; CDR3nt: TGTGCCAGCAGCCGACGGGGCGCCTACAATGAGCAGTTCTTC
v_gene: TRBV7-7; j_gene: TRBJ2-2; d_gene: TRBD2; abundance: .; CDR3aa: CASSNGLAGTGELFF; CDR3nt: TGTGCTAGCAGCAACGGACTAGCGGGAACCGGGGAGCTGTTTTTT
v_gene: TRBV6-6; j_gene: TRBJ1-5; d_gene: .; abundance: .; CDR3aa: CASSYSREPNQPQHF; CDR3nt: TGTGCCAGCAGTTACTCGAGGGAACCAAATCAGCCCCAGCATTTT
v_gene: TRBV3-1/TRBV3-2; j_gene: TRBJ2-3; d_gene: TRBD2; abundance: .; CDR3aa: CASSQDRWPASGSSTDTQYF; CDR3nt: TGTGCCAGCAGCCAAGATCGATGGCCGGCTAGCGGGAGTAGCACAGATACGCAGTATTTT
v_gene: TRBV19; j_gene: TRBJ2-7; d_gene: .; abundance: .; CDR3aa: CASSIEPGSSYEQYF; CDR3nt: TGTGCCAGTAGTATCGAGCCGGGGTCCTCCTACGAGCAGTACTTC
v_gene: TRBV2; j_gene: TRBJ2-7; d_gene: .; abundance: once; CDR3aa: CASILERNYEQYF; CDR3nt: TGTGCCAGCATTTTAGAGAGGAACTACGAGCAGTACTTC
v_gene: TRBV3-1/TRBV3-2; j_gene: TRBJ2-4; d_gene: .; abundance: once; CDR3aa: CASSQGMGFENIQYF; CDR3nt: TGTGCCAGCAGCCAAGGCATGGGGTTCGAAAACATTCAGTACTTC
v_gene: TRBV28; j_gene: TRBJ2-1; d_gene: .; abundance: .; CDR3aa: CASSQTQRRFF; CDR3nt: TGTGCCAGCAGCCAGACCCAACGACGGTTCTTC
v_gene: TRBV5-6; j_gene: TRBJ2-7; d_gene: .; abundance: .; CDR3aa: CASSYGRQFGQYEQYF; CDR3nt: TGTGCCAGCAGCTATGGCCGACAGTTCGGACAGTACGAGCAGTACTTC